This T cell receptor beta chain was captured by sequencing in a study of cytomegalovirus exposure and HLA in healthy donors. As for the study in general: In an earlier analysis, around 100 million unique TCR beta sequences were found from 200 million or so T cells. The study, taken as a whole, reports: Analysis was carried out at a later point, and it linked a missense DCLRE1C variant to TCR beta V- and J-gene trimming. A few chains tied to CMV proved CMV antigen-specific in vitro.

PCR involved 60 Vbeta and 13 Jbeta primers. Generated by immunoSEQ multiplex PCR, the TCRdb table keeps only in-frame clones and is missing some. The repertoire holds under 110,000 clones, with roughly 77% as singletons. The CDR3 extends over 14 amino acids. The germline CDR1 and CDR2 sequences are LNHDA and SQIVND (reference sequence). The ends were cut back, 10 bases at V and 2 bases at J, with 16 bases in the middle. Turning to this clone: Its antigen remains unidentified.

Sequences were obtained from PBMCs. This TCR was recovered from a man in his forties in good health and CMV-seronegative. The chain couples TRBV19 to TRBJ2-3; tentatively, D is TRBD1 (6 bases). CDR3 sequence (DNA): TGTGCCACCAGGGTCGGGACAACCACAGATACGCAGTATTTT. It translates to CATRVGTTTDTQYF.